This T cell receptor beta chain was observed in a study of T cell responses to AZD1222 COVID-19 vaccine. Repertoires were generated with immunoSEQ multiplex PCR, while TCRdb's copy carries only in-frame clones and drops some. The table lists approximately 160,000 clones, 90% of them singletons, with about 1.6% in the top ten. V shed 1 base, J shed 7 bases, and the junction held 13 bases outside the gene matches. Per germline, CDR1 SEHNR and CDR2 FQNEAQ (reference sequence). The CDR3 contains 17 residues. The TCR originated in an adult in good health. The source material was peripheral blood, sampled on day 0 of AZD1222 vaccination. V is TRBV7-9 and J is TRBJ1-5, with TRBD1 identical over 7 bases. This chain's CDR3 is CASSLGPRAAGGQPQHF. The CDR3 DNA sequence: TGTGCCAGCAGCTTAGGCCCCCGGGCGGCAGGGGGGCAGCCCCAGCATTTT.